The source of this T cell receptor (beta chain) is a study of cytomegalovirus exposure and HLA in healthy donors. Study in general: For the approximately 400 genotyped donors, approximately 83% fell within the Caucasian-associated ancestry cluster. Study-level results: Owing to their indistinguishability, certain V segments, notably TRBV6-2 and TRBV6-3, were excluded. Later genetic work tied a missense DCLRE1C variant to beta-chain V and J trimming.

The PCR was carried out with 60 Vbeta primers and 13 Jbeta primers. TCRdb's copy holds only in-frame clones and misses some; the assay was immunoSEQ multiplex PCR. The data show some 190,000 clones, about four fifths seen once. A word on this clone: The antigen remains undetermined.

Germline assignment: CDR1 SEHNR and CDR2 FQNEAQ (reference sequence). V lost 3 bases and J 1 base, leaving 9 bases between the germline ends. The CDR3 is 15 residues long. This receptor was obtained from a woman aged 40 to 49 in good health and CMV-seronegative. The sequenced sample consisted of PBMCs. The chain has TRBV7-9 and TRBJ1-4; the D gene is possibly TRBD1 (5 bases). The CDR3 reads CASSLGQGTNEKLFF. The DNA for the CDR3 is TGTGCCAGCAGCTTGGGGCAGGGAACTAATGAAAAACTGTTTTTT.